A single sample is the source of the 11 T cell receptor beta chains below, sequenced in a study of T cell changes during pregnancy in multiple sclerosis. The protocol was immunoSEQ multiplex PCR, while the TCRdb copy is restricted to in-frame clones and leaves out a portion. The data contain about 93,000 clones, 91% of them singletons. Sequencing used peripheral blood, obtained after pregnancy. The receptors were gathered from a female donor in good health, enrolled as a control in a pregnancy study.

V and J are TRBV5-4 and TRBJ1-2; the match to TRBD1 covers 9 bases. Trimming cost V 4 bases and J 8 bases; bases outside gene matches: 9. This CDR3 is built from 14 residues. Germline V gives CDR1 SGHNT, CDR2 YYREEE (reference sequence). CDR3 in amino acids: CASSPSQGARGYTF. Here the CDR3 DNA reads TGTGCCAGCAGCCCGTCACAGGGGGCGCGAGGCTACACCTTC.

V gene TRBV7-3 combines with J gene TRBJ2-3, with 7 bases fitting TRBD1. Unmatched junction bases numbered 6, after V lost 4 bases and J lost 2 bases. The germline V gene has CDR1 SGHTA and CDR2 FQGTGA. The CDR3 is made up of 15 amino acids. CDR3 sequence reads: CASSSRTGVTDTQYF. The DNA of the CDR3 is TGTGCCAGCAGCTCTCGGACAGGCGTCACAGATACGCAGTATTTT. The whole variable domain, filled in from reference TRBV7-3 and TRBJ2-3, reads GAGVSQTPSNKVTEKGKYVELRCDPISGHTALYWYRQSLGQGPEFLIYFQGTGAADDSGLPNDRFFAVRPEGSVSTLKIQRTERGDSAVYLCASSSRTGVTDTQYFGPGTRLTVL.

The chain recombines TRBV7-9 with TRBJ1-2, with D possibly matching TRBD1 (5 bases). The CDR3 contains 13 residues. Germline CDR1 and CDR2: SEHNR and FQNEAQ (reference sequence). V was clipped by 1 base and J by 6 bases, with 9 bases between them. The CDR3 coding sequence is TGTGCCAGCAGCTTAGAGACAGTCCATGGCTACACCTTC. Translating gives CASSLETVHGYTF.

The J gene is TRBJ1-2, the V gene TRBV9; TRBD1 matches at 12 bases. Trimming removed 1 base from V and 7 bases from J; junction bases left unmatched: 5. CDR3 length: 15 residues. The germline V gene has CDR1 SGDLS and CDR2 YYNGEE. CDR3 sequence: CASSVRDRGHLGYTF. The CDR3 nucleotides are TGTGCCAGCAGCGTAAGGGACAGGGGGCATCTTGGCTACACCTTC.

This sequence joins TRBV2 and TRBJ2-3, with TRBD2 identical over 12 bases. Trimming cost V 8 bases and J 7 bases; bases outside gene matches: 7. Germline V gives CDR1 SNHLY, CDR2 FYNNEI. The CDR3 covers 14 residues. The CDR3 reads CASASGGAMHTQYF. The CDR3 coding sequence is TGTGCCAGCGCTAGCGGGGGGGCCATGCATACGCAGTATTTT.

Notes on this clone: Germline and junction disagree at one end, which may indicate a read error. The V gene is TRBV11-2, the J gene TRBJ2-7, with 7 bases that match TRBD1. This CDR3 has 18 residues. From germline, CDR1 is SGHAT and CDR2 FQNNGV. The CDR3 DNA follows: TGTGCCAGCAGCCTAGACCCCTGGACAGGCGAGGGGTCCTACGAGCAGTACTTC. Translated, it gives CASSLDPWTGEGSYEQYF.

This clone has just a few counts. The chain uses TRBV7-9 and TRBJ1-1; D might be TRBD1 (5 bases). Germline assignment: CDR1 SEHNR and CDR2 FQNEAQ (reference sequence). The CDR3 is made up of 13 amino acids. V lost 5 bases, J lost 3 bases, and 10 bases lay in between. CDR3 coding DNA: TGTGCCAGCAGCGACAGTCTGGACACTGAAGCTTTCTTT. This sequence encodes CASSDSLDTEAFF.

The chain is built from TRBV6-6 and TRBJ1-2; no definite D call. The germline V gene encodes CDR1 MNHNY and CDR2 SVGAGI (reference sequence). Trimming removed 2 bases from V and 4 bases from J, with 14 bases in between. The CDR3 loop spans 15 amino acids. CDR3 sequence: CASSYGQTEFYGYTF. The CDR3 bases are TGTGCCAGCAGTTACGGTCAGACTGAATTCTATGGCTACACCTTC.

This chain joins TRBV4-3 and TRBJ2-7; 9 nucleotides align to TRBD1. Trimming took 0 bases from V and 6 from J; bases not matched to a gene: 9. This CDR3 contains 16 residues. From germline, CDR1 is LGHNA and CDR2 YSLEER. CDR3 amino acids: CASSQDRLGQGSEQYF. The CDR3 region has the DNA TGCGCCAGCAGCCAAGATCGGCTGGGACAGGGATCCGAGCAGTACTTC.

This chain connects TRBV9 to TRBJ1-3; D unresolved. Trimming left V 0 bases short and J 4 bases short, with 17 bases between. The CDR3 has 17 amino acids. CDR1 is SGDLS and CDR2 is YYNGEE in the germline V gene. Written as DNA, the CDR3 is TGTGCCAGCAGCGTAGATGCGTCAGGTAAAGGAGGAAACACCATATATTTT. The encoded protein is CASSVDASGKGGNTIYF. Full variable domain (outside the CDR3, taken from reference TRBV9 and TRBJ1-3): DSGVTQTPKHLITATGQRVTLRCSPRSGDLSVYWYQQSLDQGLQFLIQYYNGEERAKGNILERFSAQQFPDLHSELNLSSLELGDSALYFCASSVDASGKGGNTIYFGEGSWLTVV.

This sequence joins TRBV7-9 and TRBJ1-2; D not certain. This CDR3 has 15 residues. The ends were cut back, 5 bases at V and 2 bases at J, with 15 bases in the middle. Per germline, CDR1 SEHNR and CDR2 FQNEAQ (reference sequence). The CDR3 loop reads CASSRESRANYGYTF. DNA for the CDR3: TGTGCCAGCAGCCGGGAGTCGAGGGCAAACTATGGCTACACCTTC.